This TCR beta chain appears in the sequencing data of a study of CD4+ T cells in melanoma. Broader study findings: Reportedly, melanoma neoantigen-specific CD4+ T cells showed varied differentiation states.

Method: immunoSEQ multiplex PCR; TCRdb's copy keeps in-frame clones and lacks some. The sample yields about 140,000 clones, around 90% seen once. CDR3 length equals 14 residues. V shed 5 bases and J shed 4 bases, with 14 bases lying between them. Germline V CDR1 and CDR2: MNHEY, SMNVEV (reference sequence). This clone was recorded once. What it recognizes is unknown. V gene TRBV27 combines with J gene TRBJ1-1; D is possibly TRBD1 (6 bases). The TCR originated in a human donor with melanoma. The CDR3 DNA sequence: TGTGCCAGCAGTCCGGACAGATCTTCCACTGAAGCTTTCTTT. This encodes CASSPDRSSTEAFF.